The 27 T cell receptor beta chains reported below all come from one sample, sequenced in a study of CD8+ T cells in alopecia areata (dated by TCRdb to the late 2010s). Taken with the paper, the label for time point translates to: 4 weeks on oral tofacitinib. The meaning of the sample's treatment or condition label: oral pan-JAK inhibitor, 5-10 mg twice daily. Libraries were constructed by the immunoSEQ multiplex PCR assay. RNA was extracted from all samples and reverse transcribed into cDNA as template for TCR sequencing. The clones in this table, taken by TCRdb from immuneACCESS, are in-frame only. Not every clone is retained; where verified, under half of the shortfall comes from an unresolved V gene, and the cause of the rest is unknown. A total of roughly 100,000 clones appear in this sample, around 60% of them only once. The ten largest clones take up less than 20% of the sample. This material consisted of CD8+ T cells sorted from blood, taken at week 4, from a patient treated with tofacitinib. The receptor source for this set is a human donor with alopecia areata.

The V and J genes are TRBV25-1 and TRBJ2-1, with D unresolved. This CDR3 is built from 12 residues. V lost 1 base and J 6 bases, leaving 4 bases between the germline ends. CDR1 is MGHDK and CDR2 is SYGVNS in the germline V gene. CDR3 residues: CASSEFGNEQFF. The CDR3 coding sequence is TGTGCCAGCAGTGAATTCGGCAATGAGCAGTTCTTC.

The rearrangement links TRBV13 to TRBJ2-5; D is undetermined. V was cut by 5 bases and J by 0 bases, with 13 bases left in between. The CDR3 has 15 amino acids. Germline V gene data show CDR1 as PRHDT and CDR2 as FYEKMQ (reference sequence). Here the CDR3 reads CASSDAQSNQETQYF. CDR3 nucleotide sequence: TGTGCCAGCAGCGACGCACAGAGCAACCAAGAGACCCAGTACTTC.

V usage is TRBV4-3 and J usage is TRBJ2-1, with a tentative D call TRBD1 (6 bases). V gave up 1 base and J gave up 7 bases, with 32 bases separating them. CDR1 and CDR2 (germline): LGHNA, YSLEER. The CDR3 loop spans 21 amino acids. CDR3 loop: CASSQVPYPLLTGQKGNEQFF. As DNA, the CDR3 is TGCGCCAGCAGCCAAGTACCATACCCTCTATTGACAGGCCAAAAGGGGAATGAGCAGTTCTTC.

The chain links TRBV29-1 to TRBJ2-7, with 7 bases lining up with TRBD2. The CDR3 has 13 residues. The germline V gene has CDR1 SQVTM and CDR2 ANQGSEA. The V gene end was trimmed by 7 bases and the J gene end by 1 base; junction bases not matched to a gene: 7. The CDR3 loop reads CSAVASGSYEQYF. DNA for the CDR3: TGCAGCGCGGTCGCTAGCGGATCCTACGAGCAGTACTTC.

This clone was detected only a few times. The chain uses TRBV28 and TRBJ2-7; D may be TRBD2 (6 bases). The CDR3 consists of 14 residues. Trimming shortened V by 3 bases and J by 3 bases, and 12 bases separated the two germline ends. The germline V gene has CDR1 MDHEN and CDR2 SYDVKM. The CDR3 here is CASSLERVFYEQYF. The CDR3 DNA follows: TGTGCCAGCAGTTTGGAGCGGGTGTTCTACGAGCAGTACTTC.

The gene calls are TRBV9 and TRBJ1-2; weak D call: TRBD1 (6 bases). With 4 bases removed from V and 4 bases from J, the gap between germline ends came to 17 bases. Germline values: CDR1 SGDLS, CDR2 YYNGEE. The CDR3 has 15 residues. For the CDR3, the DNA is TGTGCCAGCAGCCCGAGCGGGACATTTAGCTATGGCTACACCTTC. This sequence encodes CASSPSGTFSYGYTF.

This clone occurred a few times. V usage is TRBV4-3 and J usage is TRBJ2-3; D remains ambiguous. V dropped 0 bases and J dropped 3 bases, with 4 bases sitting between them. The germline gives CDR1 LGHNA, CDR2 YSLEER. This CDR3 has 13 amino acids. CDR3 DNA: TGCGCCAGCAGCCAAGATAGGACAGATACGCAGTATTTT. It specifies CASSQDRTDTQYF.

This chain links TRBV4-3 with TRBJ2-7, with 13 positions matching TRBD2. CDR3 size: 18 residues. V trimming: 4 bases; J trimming: 6 bases; junction bases outside the gene matches: 15. Germline CDR1 LGHNA, CDR2 YSLEER. The CDR3 sequence: CASSPSGLAGEGGGEQYF. The CDR3 bases are TGCGCCAGCAGCCCCTCCGGACTAGCGGGAGAGGGTGGAGGCGAGCAGTACTTC.

This clone was seen only a few times. J is TRBJ1-1 and V is TRBV30; the D gene is possibly TRBD1 (5 bases). There are 13 residues in the CDR3. The V end was cut by 4 bases, the J end by 1 base, with 10 bases between. The germline V gene encodes CDR1 GTSNPN and CDR2 SVGIG (reference sequence). The CDR3 loop is CAWTEGSNTEAFF. CDR3 coding DNA: TGTGCCTGGACCGAGGGGTCGAACACTGAAGCTTTCTTT.

This clone was seen at least ten times. The J gene is TRBJ2-7, the V gene TRBV7-9; D is possibly TRBD1 (5 bases). Trimming cost V 1 base and J 5 bases, with 12 bases left between them. In germline, CDR1 is SEHNR, CDR2 FQNEAQ (reference sequence). The CDR3 length is 14 residues. The CDR3 sequence: CASSLGGLLDEQYF. CDR3 coding DNA: TGTGCCAGCAGCTTAGGGGGCCTCCTCGACGAGCAGTACTTC. The full variable domain, rest sourced from reference TRBV7-9 and TRBJ2-7, is DTGVSQNPRHKITKRGQNVTFRCDPISEHNRLYWYRQTLGQGPEFLTYFQNEAQLEKSRLLSDRFSAERPKGSFSTLEIQRTEQGDSAMYLCASSLGGLLDEQYFGPGTRLTVT.

This clone was seen only a few times. The rearrangement uses TRBV7-9 and TRBJ1-2; 8 bases match TRBD1. CDR1 and CDR2 from the germline V gene are SEHNR and FQNEAQ (reference sequence). This CDR3 is 15 amino acids long. V lost 5 bases, J lost 3 bases, and 8 bases stayed unmatched. CDR3 coding DNA: TGTGCCAGCAGCACGCCGACAGGGGCACACTATGGCTACACCTTC. Translating gives CASSTPTGAHYGYTF.

This clone has a count of ten or more. This CDR3 is also generated by other DNA sequences in the sample. The J gene is TRBJ2-7, the V gene TRBV5-1; no reliable D call. Germline V gene sequence: CDR1 SGHRS, CDR2 YFSETQ. Trimming removed 2 bases at V and 2 bases at J, with 8 bases between. The length of the CDR3 is 13 residues. This chain's CDR3 is CASSLGSPYEQYF. In DNA form, the CDR3 reads TGCGCCAGCAGCTTAGGTTCCCCCTACGAGCAGTACTTC.

The chain carries TRBV29-1 and TRBJ2-1; 11 bases match TRBD2. The junction had 5 bases not matched to a gene; V was cut back by 6 bases and J by 4 bases. The CDR3 is made up of 14 amino acids. The germline gives CDR1 SQVTM, CDR2 ANQGSEA. The CDR3 protein is CSVGGLAEYNEQFF. DNA for the CDR3: TGCAGCGTGGGGGGACTAGCGGAGTACAATGAGCAGTTCTTC.

The chain joins TRBV13 to TRBJ1-6; no clear D gene. This CDR3 has 15 amino acids. Trimming shortened V by 0 bases and J by 0 bases, and 3 bases separated the two germline ends. CDR1 and CDR2 from the germline V gene are PRHDT and FYEKMQ (reference sequence). The CDR3 spells CASSLGSSYNSPLHF. CDR3 DNA sequence: TGTGCCAGCAGCTTAGGCAGCTCCTATAATTCACCCCTCCACTTT. Full variable domain (missing parts from reference TRBV13 and TRBJ1-6): AAGVIQSPRHLIKEKRETATLKCYPIPRHDTVYWYQQGPGQDPQFLISFYEKMQSDKGSIPDRFSAQQFSDYHSELNMSSLELGDSALYFCASSLGSSYNSPLHFGNGTRLTVT.

This sequence joins TRBV7-2 and TRBJ2-3; D unresolved. The germline CDR1 and CDR2 sequences are SGHTA and FQGNSA. V lost 3 bases and J lost 0, with 4 bases in between. This CDR3 contains 13 residues. CDR3 amino acids: CASSLDSTDTQYF. The CDR3 DNA sequence: TGTGCCAGCAGCTTGGACAGCACAGATACGCAGTATTTT. Based on the CDR3 plus reference TRBV7-2 and TRBJ2-3, the full variable domain is GAGVSQSPSNKVTEKGKDVELRCDPISGHTALYWYRQSLGQGLEFLIYFQGNSAPDKSGLPSDRFSAERTGGSVSTLTIQRTQQEDSAVYLCASSLDSTDTQYFGPGTRLTVL.

J is TRBJ2-5 and V is TRBV19; D may be TRBD1 (7 bases). Germline V lookup: CDR1 LNHDA, CDR2 SQIVND (reference sequence). The CDR3 length is 14 residues. Trimming removed 5 bases at V and 7 bases at J, with 17 bases between. Here the CDR3 DNA reads TGTGCCAGTAGTCCCGCCCTTCAGGGGGGGACCCAGTACTTC. Its translation: CASSPALQGGTQYF.

The genes are TRBV5-1 and TRBJ2-1; 10 nucleotides line up with TRBD1. CDR3 length: 15 residues. The trim removed 4 bases at V and 5 bases at J, leaving 6 bases unmatched. CDR1 is SGHRS, CDR2 YFSETQ, per germline. In DNA form, the CDR3 reads TGCGCCAGCAGCACCGGGACAGGGGCTCACAATGAGCAGTTCTTC. Translation: CASSTGTGAHNEQFF.

The genes are TRBV27 and TRBJ1-1; no clear D. CDR3 size: 12 residues. Germline CDR1 reads MNHEY; CDR2 reads SMNVEV (reference sequence). Trimming took off 4 bases at V and 4 bases at J, with 7 bases between the two ends. The CDR3 sequence: CASSSSTTEAFF. The CDR3 DNA reads TGTGCCAGCAGTTCGTCTACCACTGAAGCTTTCTTT.

The table lists this clone with a count of one. This chain connects TRBV30 to TRBJ1-1; no reliable D call. Between the trimmed V and J ends, which lost 5 bases and 0 bases, there was a span of 7 bases. Germline V gene data show CDR1 as GTSNPN and CDR2 as SVGIG (reference sequence). The CDR3 has 12 amino acids. The CDR3: CAWGGMNTEAFF. The CDR3 nucleotides are TGTGCCTGGGGCGGCATGAACACTGAAGCTTTCTTT.

DNA of the CDR3: TGTGCCTCCGGAGAGACCCAGTACTTC. Encoded protein: CASGETQYF. V gene TRBV30 combines with J gene TRBJ2-5; D remains ambiguous. The V and J ends lost 7 bases and 4 bases respectively, with 4 bases between them. The CDR3 length is 9 residues. Per the germline V gene, CDR1 is GTSNPN and CDR2 is SVGIG (reference sequence).

This clone occurred a few times. The V and J genes are TRBV29-1 and TRBJ2-1; 8 bases line up with TRBD1. The CDR3 totals 16 residues. V was clipped by 6 bases and J by 6 bases; unmatched bases: 16. In germline, CDR1 is SQVTM, CDR2 ANQGSEA. CDR3 region: CSVAWVTGVPSNEQFF. The CDR3 nucleotides read TGCAGCGTCGCCTGGGTGACAGGGGTTCCAAGCAATGAGCAGTTCTTC.

This clone was picked up many times. Distinct nucleotide sequences in the sample also encode this CDR3. The gene calls are TRBV15 and TRBJ2-2; tentatively, D is TRBD1 (6 bases). The germline V gene has CDR1 LNHNV and CDR2 YYDKDF (reference sequence). This CDR3 has 13 amino acids. V was clipped by 2 bases and J by 5 bases, with 6 bases between them. As DNA, the CDR3 is TGTGCCACCAGCAGAAGGGGGACCGGGGAGCTGTTTTTT. Its protein product is CATSRRGTGELFF.

The chain has TRBV7-3 and TRBJ2-5, with D tentatively TRBD2 (5 bases). Per the germline V gene, CDR1 is SGHTA and CDR2 is FQGTGA. Trimming stripped 5 bases from V and 1 base from J, with 14 bases between. The CDR3 runs 15 residues. The CDR3 region is CASSLGERLQETQYF. CDR3 DNA: TGTGCCAGCAGCCTGGGAGAGAGACTCCAAGAGACCCAGTACTTC.

The CDR3 DNA follows: TGTGCCAGCAGTGAGGAGGGGGGCCCCTACAATGAGCAGTTCTTC. It codes for CASSEEGGPYNEQFF. The chain carries TRBV6-1 and TRBJ2-1; either TRBD1 or TRBD2 may fit D (6 bases each). This CDR3 region has 15 residues. Trimming shortened V by 3 bases and J by 2 bases, and 11 bases separated the two germline ends. The germline gives CDR1 MNHNS, CDR2 SASEGT.

This clone was counted only a few times. The genes are TRBV27 and TRBJ2-5; unclear D gene. The CDR3 consists of 13 residues. Trimming pared 2 bases from V and 2 bases from J, leaving 6 bases between. Germline-derived CDR1 and CDR2 are MNHEY and SMNVEV (reference sequence). DNA of the CDR3: TGTGCCAGCAGTTTAATGCAGCAAGAGACCCAGTACTTC. Amino acids: CASSLMQQETQYF.

The gene calls are TRBV5-1 and TRBJ1-1; 10 nucleotides match TRBD1. This CDR3 has 15 amino acids. The V gene's germline CDR1 is SGHRS and CDR2 YFSETQ. The trim removed 4 bases at V and 2 bases at J, leaving 5 bases unmatched. The CDR3 is CASSPGQGINTEAFF. Here the CDR3 DNA reads TGCGCCAGCAGCCCGGGACAGGGGATAAACACTGAAGCTTTCTTT.

This chain uses TRBV6-5 with TRBJ2-7; the D gene is possibly TRBD2 (6 bases). Trimming cost V 7 bases and J 3 bases, with 19 bases left between them. CDR1 is MNHEY and CDR2 is SVGAGI in the germline V gene. The CDR3 totals 15 residues. CDR3 sequence reads: CASTPSEGRFYEQYF. In nucleotides, the CDR3 is TGTGCCAGCACCCCGAGCGAGGGGAGGTTCTACGAGCAGTACTTC.